This T cell receptor beta chain emerged from a study of T cell responses to AZD1222 COVID-19 vaccine. The assay was immunoSEQ multiplex PCR, and TCRdb's table has in-frame clones only and misses some. The repertoire consists of roughly 120,000 clones, with roughly 90% occurring once and the leading ten covering roughly 3%. General study findings and limits: Compared with day 0, the breadth and depth of the Spike-specific TCR repertoire rose significantly after two doses of AZD1222. Nearly half of the spike-specific TCRs reportedly recognize variant regions that carry no mutations.

The CDR3 is 12 residues long. CDR1 KGHDR and CDR2 SFDVKD come from the germline V gene. The germline V and J ends were trimmed by 9 bases and 4 bases, with 10 bases remaining between them. With regard to this clone: Its antigen is still unknown.

The receptor was isolated from an adult in good health. The chain links TRBV24-1 to TRBJ2-3; D gene unclear. Sequences were derived from peripheral blood, sampled on day 0 of AZD1222 vaccination. The chain's CDR3 is CATSRGPDTQYF. CDR3 coding DNA: TGTGCCACCTCCCGCGGACCAGATACGCAGTATTTT.